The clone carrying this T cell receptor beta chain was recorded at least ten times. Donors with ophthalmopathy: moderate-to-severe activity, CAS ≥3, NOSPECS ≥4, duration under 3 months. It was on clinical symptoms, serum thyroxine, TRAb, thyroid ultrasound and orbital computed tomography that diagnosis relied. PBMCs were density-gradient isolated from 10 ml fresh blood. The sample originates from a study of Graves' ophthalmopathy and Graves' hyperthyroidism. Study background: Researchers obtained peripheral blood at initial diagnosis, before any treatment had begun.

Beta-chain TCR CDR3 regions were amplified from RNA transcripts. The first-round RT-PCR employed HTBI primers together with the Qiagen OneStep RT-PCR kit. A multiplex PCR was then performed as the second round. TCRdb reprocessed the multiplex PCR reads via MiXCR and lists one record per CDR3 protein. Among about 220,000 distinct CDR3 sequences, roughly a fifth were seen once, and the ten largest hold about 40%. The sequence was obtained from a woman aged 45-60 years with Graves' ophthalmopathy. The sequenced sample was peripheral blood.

Here the CDR3 DNA reads TGTGCCAGCAGCTTGGGGCCGGGGCCAAGGCAGACCCAGTACTTC. It yields the protein CASSLGPGPRQTQYF. This chain links TRBV7-3 with TRBJ2-5, with D perhaps assigned TRBD1 or TRBD2 (5 bases each). The germline CDR1 and CDR2 sequences are SGHTA and FQGTGA. The CDR3 is 15 amino acids. V lost 3 bases to trimming and J lost 6 bases, with 17 bases between them.